This TCR beta chain appears in the sequencing data of a study of regulatory T cells in long-lasting Graves disease. This clonotype was seen only a few times. iRepertoire HTBI primers and Arm-PCR of CDR3 regions built TCR beta libraries. TCRdb re-derived calls from the multiplex PCR reads in MiXCR, one entry per CDR3 protein. The sample records approximately 400,000 distinct CDR3 sequences, around a quarter being singletons. CDR1 is MNHEY and CDR2 is SVGEGT in the germline V gene. This CDR3 region has 15 residues. V was trimmed by 0 bases and J by 2 bases, leaving 11 bases between them. Time point in this sample: persistent/refractory GD, antithyroid drugs over 5 years with positive TRAb. Generation of the TCR library employed RNA extracted from PBMCs.

This sequence joins TRBV6-2 or TRBV6-3 and TRBJ2-7; tentatively, D is TRBD2 (5 bases). This TCR was sampled from a female donor with Graves disease. Sequencing was performed on peripheral blood mononuclear cells (PBMCs), taken when the disease was refractory, from a patient treated with antithyroid drugs. CDR3 nucleotides: TGTGCCAGCAGTTACTCGAACGGGAATACCTACGAGCAGTACTTC. This encodes CASSYSNGNTYEQYF.